The T cell receptor (beta chain) under discussion was sequenced for a study of control samples from healthy donors and cancer patients. The CDR3 contains 14 residues. CDR1 and CDR2 (germline): LNHNV, YYDKDF (reference sequence). Trimming removed 2 bases from V and 7 bases from J, with 14 bases in between. Sequencing was performed with immunoSEQ multiplex PCR; in TCRdb, only in-frame clones are kept and a portion is missing. The sample consists of around 110,000 clones, 85% to 90% of them appearing once. This TCR was sampled from a woman aged 50 to 60 with colorectal cancer. The V gene is TRBV15, the J gene TRBJ1-2, with a possible D match to TRBD1 (5 bases). Specimen: PBMCs. The CDR3 loop is CATSRQEGLGGYTF. The CDR3 nucleotides read TGTGCCACCAGCAGACAGGAGGGGTTGGGTGGCTACACCTTC.